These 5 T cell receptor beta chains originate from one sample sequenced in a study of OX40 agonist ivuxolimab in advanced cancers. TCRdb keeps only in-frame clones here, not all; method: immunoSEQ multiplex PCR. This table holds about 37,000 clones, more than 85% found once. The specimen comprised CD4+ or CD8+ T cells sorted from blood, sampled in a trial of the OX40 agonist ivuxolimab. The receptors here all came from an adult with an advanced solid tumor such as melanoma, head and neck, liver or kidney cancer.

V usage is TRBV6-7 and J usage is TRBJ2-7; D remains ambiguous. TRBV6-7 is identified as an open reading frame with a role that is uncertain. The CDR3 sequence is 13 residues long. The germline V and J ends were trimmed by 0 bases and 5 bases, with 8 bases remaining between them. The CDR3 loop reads CASSYSRVNEQYF. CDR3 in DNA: TGTGCCAGCAGTTACTCCCGAGTGAACGAGCAGTACTTC.

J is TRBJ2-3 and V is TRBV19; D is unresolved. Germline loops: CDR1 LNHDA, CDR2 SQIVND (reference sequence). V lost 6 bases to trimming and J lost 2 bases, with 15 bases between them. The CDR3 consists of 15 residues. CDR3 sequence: CASSARRVITDTQYF. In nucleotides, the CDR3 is TGTGCCAGTAGCGCCCGACGGGTGATCACAGATACGCAGTATTTT.

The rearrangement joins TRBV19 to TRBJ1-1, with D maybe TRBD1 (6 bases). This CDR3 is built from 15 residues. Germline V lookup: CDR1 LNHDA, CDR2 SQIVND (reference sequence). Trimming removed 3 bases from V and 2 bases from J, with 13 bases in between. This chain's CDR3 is CASSILGAVNTEAFF. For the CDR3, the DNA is TGTGCCAGTAGTATCTTGGGGGCGGTCAACACTGAAGCTTTCTTT.

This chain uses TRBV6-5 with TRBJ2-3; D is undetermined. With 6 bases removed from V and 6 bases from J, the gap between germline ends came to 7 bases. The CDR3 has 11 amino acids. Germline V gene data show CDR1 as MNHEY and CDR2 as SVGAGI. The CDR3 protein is CASRTEDTQYF. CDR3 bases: TGTGCCAGCAGAACCGAGGATACGCAGTATTTT.

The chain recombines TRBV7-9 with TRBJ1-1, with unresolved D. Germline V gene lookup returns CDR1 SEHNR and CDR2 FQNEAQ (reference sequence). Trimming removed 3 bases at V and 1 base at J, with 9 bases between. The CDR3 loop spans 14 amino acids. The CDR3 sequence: CASSLEQTNTEAFF. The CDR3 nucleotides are TGTGCCAGCAGCTTGGAACAAACGAACACTGAAGCTTTCTTT.